This TCR beta chain was captured by sequencing in a study of OX40 agonist ivuxolimab in advanced cancers. About the research overall: The patients got ivuxolimab, which is an agonistic anti-OX40 (CD134) antibody. Every 2 weeks, patients received ivuxolimab intravenously, dosed at 0.01 to 10 mg/kg. Eligibility rules accepted prior anti-PD-1, anti-PD-L1 or anti-CTLA-4 therapy, and around 40% had some.

Deletions cut 3 bases from V and 2 bases from J, with 10 bases between. This CDR3 is 14 amino acids long. Germline assignment: CDR1 SGHRS and CDR2 YFSETQ. Broader study findings: At doses 0.1 to 3.0 mg/kg, CD4+ and CD8+ clones expanded.

Note on this clone: The antigen is undetermined.

Assay: immunoSEQ multiplex PCR; the TCRdb copy retains only in-frame clones and omits some. Of about 79,000 clones in the sample, 75% to 95% were seen once. The receptor's source is an adult with an advanced solid tumor such as melanoma, head and neck, liver or kidney cancer. The material was CD4+ or CD8+ T cells sorted from blood, obtained in a trial of the OX40 agonist ivuxolimab. This chain links TRBV5-1 with TRBJ2-3; D gene ambiguous. The CDR3 coding sequence is TGCGCCAGCAGCTCCCAGGCAAACACAGATACGCAGTATTTT. This translates into CASSSQANTDTQYF.